This T cell receptor beta chain comes out of a study of blood T cell repertoires in COVID-19. Study context: From the United States, Italy and Spain came samples of acute and convalescent COVID-19. T cells, B-cell-depleted T cells, or PBMCs supplied cDNA or gDNA.

Germline V gene sequence: CDR1 SGHRS, CDR2 YFSETQ. J lost 5 bases, V lost 0 bases, and 5 bases had no gene match. The CDR3 contains 15 residues. Study processing details: Amplified reference gene primers provided the basis for estimating nucleated cell counts. The protocol was immunoSEQ multiplex PCR, while the TCRdb copy is restricted to in-frame clones and leaves out a portion. That table supplies the V and J calls and clone size; D and trimming were determined from the DNA. The table shows about 150,000 clones, with approximately 88% occurring only once. Specimen: peripheral blood. The V and J genes are TRBV5-1 and TRBJ2-1; 7 positions match TRBD2. This receptor was obtained from a human donor in a cohort sampled during active COVID-19. The CDR3 sequence is CASSLDLADDNEQFF. CDR3 coding DNA: TGCGCCAGCAGCTTGGATCTAGCGGATGACAATGAGCAGTTCTTC.